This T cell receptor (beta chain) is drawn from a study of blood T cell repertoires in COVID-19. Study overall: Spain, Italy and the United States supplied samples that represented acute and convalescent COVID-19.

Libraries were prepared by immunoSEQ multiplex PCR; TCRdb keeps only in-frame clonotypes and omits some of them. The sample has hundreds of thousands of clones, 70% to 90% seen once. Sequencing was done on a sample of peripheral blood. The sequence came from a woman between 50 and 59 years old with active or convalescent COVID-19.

The CDR3, as DNA: TGCGCCAGCAGCTTGGGAGGCAGTCTCAATCAGCCCCAGCATTTT. This gives the protein CASSLGGSLNQPQHF. V is TRBV5-1 and J is TRBJ1-5; D not resolved. Germline CDR1 SGHRS, CDR2 YFSETQ. The CDR3 length is 15 residues. Trimming stripped 0 bases from V and 3 bases from J, with 10 bases between.